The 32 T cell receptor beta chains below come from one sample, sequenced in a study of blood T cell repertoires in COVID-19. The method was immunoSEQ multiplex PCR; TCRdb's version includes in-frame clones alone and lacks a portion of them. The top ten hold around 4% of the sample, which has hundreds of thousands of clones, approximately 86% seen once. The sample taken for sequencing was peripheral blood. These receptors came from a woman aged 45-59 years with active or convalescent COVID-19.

CDR3 residues: CASSLLAGQETQYF. In DNA form, the CDR3 reads TGTGCCAGCAGTCTCCTAGCGGGACAAGAGACCCAGTACTTC. J is TRBJ2-5 and V is TRBV27; 9 bases are shared with TRBD2. Trimming at V came to 5 bases and at J to 2 bases, leaving 3 bases not matched to a gene. Germline V gives CDR1 MNHEY, CDR2 SMNVEV (reference sequence). The CDR3 sequence is 14 residues long.

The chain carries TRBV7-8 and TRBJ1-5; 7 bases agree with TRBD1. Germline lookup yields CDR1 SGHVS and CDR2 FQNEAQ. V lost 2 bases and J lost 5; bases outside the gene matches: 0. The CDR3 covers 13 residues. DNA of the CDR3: TGTGCCAGCAGCTTACAGGGGGATCAGCCCCAGCATTTT. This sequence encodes CASSLQGDQPQHF.

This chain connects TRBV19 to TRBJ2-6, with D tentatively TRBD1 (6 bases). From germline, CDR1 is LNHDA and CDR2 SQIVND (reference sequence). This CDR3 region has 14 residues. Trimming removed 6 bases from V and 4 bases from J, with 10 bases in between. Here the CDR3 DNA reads TGTGCCAGTAGACAGGGAGCAGGGGCCAACGTCCTGACTTTC. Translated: CASRQGAGANVLTF.

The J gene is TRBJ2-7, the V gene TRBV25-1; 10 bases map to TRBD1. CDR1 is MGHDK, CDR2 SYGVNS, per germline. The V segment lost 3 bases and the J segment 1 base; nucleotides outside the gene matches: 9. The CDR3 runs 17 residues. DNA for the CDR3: TGTGCCAGCAGTGACCCCCAGACAGGGGGCTTGTCCTACGAGCAGTACTTC. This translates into CASSDPQTGGLSYEQYF.

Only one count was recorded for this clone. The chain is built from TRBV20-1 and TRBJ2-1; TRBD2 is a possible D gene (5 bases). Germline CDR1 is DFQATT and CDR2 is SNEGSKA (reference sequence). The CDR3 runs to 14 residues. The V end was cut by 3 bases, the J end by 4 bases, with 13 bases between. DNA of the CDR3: TGCAGTGCTAGTCCCCCAACGGGGTACAATGAGCAGTTCTTC. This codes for CSASPPTGYNEQFF.

CDR3 amino acids: CASSYTPQGNTEAFF. The CDR3 DNA sequence: TGTGCCAGCAGTTACACCCCCCAGGGGAACACTGAAGCTTTCTTT. V is TRBV6-5 and J is TRBJ1-1, with D tentatively TRBD1 (5 bases). The CDR3 spans 15 residues. From germline, CDR1 is MNHEY and CDR2 SVGAGI. Between the trimmed V and J ends, which lost 2 bases and 1 base, there was a span of 11 bases.

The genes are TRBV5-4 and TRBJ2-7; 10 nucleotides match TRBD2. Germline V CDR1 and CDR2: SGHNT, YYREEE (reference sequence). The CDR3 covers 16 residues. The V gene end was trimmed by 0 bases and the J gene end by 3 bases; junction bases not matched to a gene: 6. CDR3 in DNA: TGTGCCAGCAGCTTGGGAGCGGGAGGGCCTGACTACGAGCAGTACTTC. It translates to CASSLGAGGPDYEQYF. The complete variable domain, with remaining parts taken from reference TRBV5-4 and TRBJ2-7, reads ETGVTQSPTHLIKTRGQQVTLRCSSQSGHNTVSWYQQALGQGPQFIFQYYREEENGRGNFPPRFSGLQFPNYSSELNVNALELDDSALYLCASSLGAGGPDYEQYFGPGTRLTVT.

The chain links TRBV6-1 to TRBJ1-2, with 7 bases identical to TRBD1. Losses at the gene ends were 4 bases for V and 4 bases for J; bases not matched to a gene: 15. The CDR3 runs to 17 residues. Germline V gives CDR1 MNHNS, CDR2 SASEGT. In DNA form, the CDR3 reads TGTGCCAGCAGTGCGACAGGACAGGTTCCCGCTCTCTATGGCTACACCTTC. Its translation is CASSATGQVPALYGYTF.

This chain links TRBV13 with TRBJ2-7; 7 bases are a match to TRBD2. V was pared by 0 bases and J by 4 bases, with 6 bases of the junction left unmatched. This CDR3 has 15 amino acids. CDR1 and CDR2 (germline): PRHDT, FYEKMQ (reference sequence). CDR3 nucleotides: TGTGCCAGCAGCTTAGGGGGCGGGAGCGGGTACGAGCAGTACTTC. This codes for CASSLGGGSGYEQYF.

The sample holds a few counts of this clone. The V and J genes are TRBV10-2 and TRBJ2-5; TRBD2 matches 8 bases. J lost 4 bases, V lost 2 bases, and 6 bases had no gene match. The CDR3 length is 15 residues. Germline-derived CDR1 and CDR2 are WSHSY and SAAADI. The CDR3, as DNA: TGCGCCAGCAGTGAGGGGGGACTAGGGGGAGAGACCCAGTACTTC. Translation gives CASSEGGLGGETQYF.

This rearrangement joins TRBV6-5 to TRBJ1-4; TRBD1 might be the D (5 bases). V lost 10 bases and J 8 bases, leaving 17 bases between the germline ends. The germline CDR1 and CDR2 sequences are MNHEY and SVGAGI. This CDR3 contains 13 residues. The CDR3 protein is CATSGYRGEKLFF. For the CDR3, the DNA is TGTGCCACCTCGGGCTACCGGGGGGAAAAACTGTTTTTT.

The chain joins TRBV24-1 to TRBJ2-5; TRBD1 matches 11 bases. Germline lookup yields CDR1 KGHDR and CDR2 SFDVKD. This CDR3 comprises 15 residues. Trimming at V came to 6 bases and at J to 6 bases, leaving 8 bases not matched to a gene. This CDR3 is CATSFGRDRGKTQYF. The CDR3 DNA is TGTGCCACCAGTTTTGGCCGGGACAGGGGGAAGACCCAGTACTTC.

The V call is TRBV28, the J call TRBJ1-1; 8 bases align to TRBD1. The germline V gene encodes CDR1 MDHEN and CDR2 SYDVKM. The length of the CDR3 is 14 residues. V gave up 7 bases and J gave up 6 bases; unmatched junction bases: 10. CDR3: CASIPGQEGAEAFF. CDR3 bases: TGTGCCAGCATTCCGGGACAGGAGGGCGCTGAAGCTTTCTTT.

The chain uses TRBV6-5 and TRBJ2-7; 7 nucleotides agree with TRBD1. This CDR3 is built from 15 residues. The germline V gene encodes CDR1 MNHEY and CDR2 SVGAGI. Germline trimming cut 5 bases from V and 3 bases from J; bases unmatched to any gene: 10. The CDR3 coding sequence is TGTGCCAGCAGTATTACAGGGGCTCTCGGCTACGAGCAGTACTTC. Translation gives CASSITGALGYEQYF.

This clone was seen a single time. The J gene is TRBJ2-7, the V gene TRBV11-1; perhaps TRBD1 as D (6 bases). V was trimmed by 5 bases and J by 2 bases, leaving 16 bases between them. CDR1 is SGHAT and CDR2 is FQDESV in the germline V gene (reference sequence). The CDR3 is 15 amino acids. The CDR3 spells CASSQPQQGAYEQYF. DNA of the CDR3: TGTGCCAGCAGCCAGCCCCAACAGGGTGCCTACGAGCAGTACTTC.

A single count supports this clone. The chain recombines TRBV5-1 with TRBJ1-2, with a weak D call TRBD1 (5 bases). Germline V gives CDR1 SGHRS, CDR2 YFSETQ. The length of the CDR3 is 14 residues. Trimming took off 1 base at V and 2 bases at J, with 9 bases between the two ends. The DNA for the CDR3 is TGCGCCAGCAGCTTGACAGGCCTGAACTATGGCTACACCTTC. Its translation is CASSLTGLNYGYTF.

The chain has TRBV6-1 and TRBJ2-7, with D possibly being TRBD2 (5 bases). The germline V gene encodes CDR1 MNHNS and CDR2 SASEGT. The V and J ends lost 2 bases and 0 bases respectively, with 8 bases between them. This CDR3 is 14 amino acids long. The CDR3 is CASSEPGDSYEQYF. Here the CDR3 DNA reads TGTGCCAGCAGTGAACCCGGGGACTCCTACGAGCAGTACTTC.

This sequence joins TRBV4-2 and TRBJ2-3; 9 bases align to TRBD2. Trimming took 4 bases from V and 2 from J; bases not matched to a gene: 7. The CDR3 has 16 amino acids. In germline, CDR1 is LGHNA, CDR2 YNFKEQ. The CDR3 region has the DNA TGTGCCAGCAGCCGCAATGTAGCGGGGGCCACAGATACGCAGTATTTT. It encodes CASSRNVAGATDTQYF.

Written as DNA, the CDR3 is TGTGCCAGCAGGCTACCGGGGAGCTCCTACGAGCAGTACTTC. Protein product: CASRLPGSSYEQYF. V usage is TRBV5-6 and J usage is TRBJ2-7; possible D gene TRBD2, 5 bases. The V end lost 5 bases, the J end lost 0 bases, and 12 bases lay between the germline ends. This CDR3 spans 14 amino acids. Germline values: CDR1 SGHDT, CDR2 YYEEEE.

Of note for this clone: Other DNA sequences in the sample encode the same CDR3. DNA of the CDR3: TGTGCCAGCAGCCAGGGACTAGCGGGGAACACCGGGGAGCTGTTTTTT. This codes for CASSQGLAGNTGELFF. The V call is TRBV3-1 (or the pseudogene TRBV3-2), the J call TRBJ2-2; TRBD2 matches at 12 bases. Germline CDR1 reads LGHDT; CDR2 reads YNNKEL (reference sequence). CDR3 length: 16 amino acids. Trimming took 3 bases from V and 1 from J; bases not matched to a gene: 0.

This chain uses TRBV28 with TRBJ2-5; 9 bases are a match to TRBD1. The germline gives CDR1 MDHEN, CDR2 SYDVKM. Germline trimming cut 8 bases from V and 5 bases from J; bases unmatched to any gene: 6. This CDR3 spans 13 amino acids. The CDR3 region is CASGTGRVETQYF. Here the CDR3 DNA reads TGTGCCAGCGGGACAGGGAGAGTGGAGACCCAGTACTTC.

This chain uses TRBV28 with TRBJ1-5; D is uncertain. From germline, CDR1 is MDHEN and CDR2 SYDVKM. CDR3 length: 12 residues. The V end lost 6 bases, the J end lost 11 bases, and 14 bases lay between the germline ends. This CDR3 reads CASSALEAAQHF. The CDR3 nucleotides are TGTGCCAGCAGCGCCCTGGAGGCGGCCCAGCATTTT.

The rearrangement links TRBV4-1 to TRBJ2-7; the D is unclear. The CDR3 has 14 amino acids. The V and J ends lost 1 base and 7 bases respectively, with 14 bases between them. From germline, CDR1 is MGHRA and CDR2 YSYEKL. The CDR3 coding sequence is TGCGCCAGCAGCCAAGGGAGACCCCCATGGGAGCAGTACTTC. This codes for CASSQGRPPWEQYF.

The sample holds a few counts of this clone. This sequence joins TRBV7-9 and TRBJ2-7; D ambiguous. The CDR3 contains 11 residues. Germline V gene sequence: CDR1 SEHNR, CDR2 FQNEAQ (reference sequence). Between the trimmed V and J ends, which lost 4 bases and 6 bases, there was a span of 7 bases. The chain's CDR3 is CASSSASEQYF. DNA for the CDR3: TGTGCCAGCAGCTCAGCTAGCGAGCAGTACTTC.

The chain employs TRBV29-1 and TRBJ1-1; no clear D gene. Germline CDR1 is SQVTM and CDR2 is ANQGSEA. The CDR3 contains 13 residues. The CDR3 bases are TGCAGTCTCTCGGGGAGGCTGAACACTGAAGCTTTCTTT. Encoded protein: CSLSGRLNTEAFF.

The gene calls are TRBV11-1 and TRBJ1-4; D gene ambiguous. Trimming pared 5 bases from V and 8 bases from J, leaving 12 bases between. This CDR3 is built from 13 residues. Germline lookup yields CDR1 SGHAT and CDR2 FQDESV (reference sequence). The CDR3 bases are TGTGCCAGCAGCACGGCATCGGAGGAAAAACTGTTTTTT. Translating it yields CASSTASEEKLFF.

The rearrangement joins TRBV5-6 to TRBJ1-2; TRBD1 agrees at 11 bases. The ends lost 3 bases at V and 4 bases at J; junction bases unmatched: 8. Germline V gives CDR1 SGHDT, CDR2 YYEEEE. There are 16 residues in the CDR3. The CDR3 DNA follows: TGTGCCAGCAGCTCAGGACAGGGGGCGCGGGTCTATGGCTACACCTTC. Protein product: CASSSGQGARVYGYTF.

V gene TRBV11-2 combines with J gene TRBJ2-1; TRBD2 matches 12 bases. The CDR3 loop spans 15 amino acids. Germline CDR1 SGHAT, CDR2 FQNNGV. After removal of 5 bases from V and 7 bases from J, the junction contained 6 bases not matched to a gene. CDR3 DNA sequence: TGTGCCAGCAGCACTACTAGCGGGAGGATGAATGAGCAGTTCTTC. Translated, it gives CASSTTSGRMNEQFF.

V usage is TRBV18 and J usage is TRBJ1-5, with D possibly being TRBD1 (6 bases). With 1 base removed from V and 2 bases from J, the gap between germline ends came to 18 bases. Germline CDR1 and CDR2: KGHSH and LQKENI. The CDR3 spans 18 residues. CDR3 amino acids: CASSPLPGVALGNQPQHF. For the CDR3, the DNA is TGTGCCAGCTCACCACTACCAGGGGTTGCGTTGGGCAATCAGCCCCAGCATTTT.

CDR3 coding DNA: TGTGCCAGCACCGGACAGCTAGTCCCCGGGGAGCTGTTTTTT. Translating gives CASTGQLVPGELFF. The chain links TRBV7-9 to TRBJ2-2; the D gene is possibly TRBD1 (6 bases). Germline CDR1 SEHNR, CDR2 FQNEAQ (reference sequence). There are 14 residues in the CDR3. The V gene lost 7 bases and the J gene lost 6 bases, with 15 bases spanning the gap.

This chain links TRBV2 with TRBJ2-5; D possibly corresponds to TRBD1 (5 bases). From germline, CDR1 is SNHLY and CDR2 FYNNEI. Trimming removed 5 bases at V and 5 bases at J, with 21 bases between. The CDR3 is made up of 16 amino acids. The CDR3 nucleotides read TGTGCCAGCAGTCTCCTCGGCCAGGGTCGACGGGAGACCCAGTACTTC. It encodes CASSLLGQGRRETQYF.

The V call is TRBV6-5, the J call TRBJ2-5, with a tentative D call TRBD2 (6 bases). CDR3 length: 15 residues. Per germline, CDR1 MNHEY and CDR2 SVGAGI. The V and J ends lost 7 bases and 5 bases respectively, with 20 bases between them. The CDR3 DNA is TGTGCCAGCAAGTTTGGGGGGACCGGGCGGGAGACCCAGTACTTC. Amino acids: CASKFGGTGRETQYF.